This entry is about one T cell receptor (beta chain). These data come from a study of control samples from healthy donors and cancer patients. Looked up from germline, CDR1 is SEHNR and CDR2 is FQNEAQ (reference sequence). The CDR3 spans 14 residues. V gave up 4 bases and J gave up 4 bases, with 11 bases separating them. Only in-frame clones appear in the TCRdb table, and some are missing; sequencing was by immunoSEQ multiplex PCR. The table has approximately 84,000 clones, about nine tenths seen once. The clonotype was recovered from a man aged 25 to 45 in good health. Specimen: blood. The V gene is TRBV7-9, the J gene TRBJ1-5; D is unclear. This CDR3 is CASSSPGLNQPQHF. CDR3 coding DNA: TGTGCCAGCAGCTCCCCGGGGTTGAATCAGCCCCAGCATTTT.